Listed here is a single TCR beta chain. The data were obtained in a study of cytomegalovirus exposure and HLA in healthy donors. Germline V gene lookup returns CDR1 SGHRS and CDR2 YFSETQ. This CDR3 contains 14 residues. Trimming left V 5 bases short and J 0 bases short, with 6 bases between. The repertoire was sequenced with immunoSEQ multiplex PCR; TCRdb's copy has only in-frame clones and lacks some. Here the sample spans over 200,000 clones, roughly 88% being singletons. Sequencing was performed on PBMCs. The TCR sequence derives from a woman younger than 45 in good health and CMV-seropositive. This rearrangement joins TRBV5-1 to TRBJ2-6; D not resolved. The CDR3 is CASSTVSGANVLTF. In nucleotides, the CDR3 is TGCGCCAGCAGTACAGTCTCTGGGGCCAACGTCCTGACTTTC. Full variable domain (missing parts from reference TRBV5-1 and TRBJ2-6): KAGVTQTPRYLIKTRGQQVTLSCSPISGHRSVSWYQQTPGQGLQFLFEYFSETQRNKGNFPGRFSGRQFSNSRSEMNVSTLELGDSALYLCASSTVSGANVLTFGAGSRLTVL.